This record covers a single TCR beta chain. Trimming removed 1 base from V and 2 bases from J; junction bases left unmatched: 6. In germline, CDR1 is MGHRA, CDR2 YSYEKL. The CDR3 extends over 17 amino acids. The sample comes from a study of blood T cell repertoires in COVID-19. Study-wide context: Nucleic acid was either cDNA or gDNA, and it came from T cells, B-cell-depleted T cells, or PBMCs.

Original processing notes: Nucleated cell counts were estimated from reference gene primer amplification. Clones were sequenced by immunoSEQ multiplex PCR, and TCRdb holds only the in-frame ones, with some missing. V and J calls and clone size follow that table, whereas D and trimming were derived from the DNA. The sample lists tens of thousands of clones; roughly nine tenths were seen once. The TCR sequence derives from a middle-aged man with acute or convalescent COVID-19. The rearrangement joins TRBV4-1 to TRBJ2-3; 10 positions agree with TRBD2. The sequenced material came from peripheral blood. As DNA, the CDR3 is TGCGCCAGCAGCCAAGTTCTAGCGGGGGTCCCCACAGATACGCAGTATTTT. This sequence encodes CASSQVLAGVPTDTQYF.